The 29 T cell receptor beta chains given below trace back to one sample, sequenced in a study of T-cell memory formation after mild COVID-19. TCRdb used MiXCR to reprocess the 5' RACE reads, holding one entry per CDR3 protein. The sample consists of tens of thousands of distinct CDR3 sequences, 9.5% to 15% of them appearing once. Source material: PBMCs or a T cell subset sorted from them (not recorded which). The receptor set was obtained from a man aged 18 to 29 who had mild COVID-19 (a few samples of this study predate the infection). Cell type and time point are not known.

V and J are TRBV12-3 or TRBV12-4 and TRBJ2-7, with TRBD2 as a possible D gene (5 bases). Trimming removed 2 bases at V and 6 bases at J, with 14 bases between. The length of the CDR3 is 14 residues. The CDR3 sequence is CASSLRLAESEQYF. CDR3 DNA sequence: TGTGCCAGCAGTTTAAGGCTAGCCGAGTCCGAGCAGTACTTC.

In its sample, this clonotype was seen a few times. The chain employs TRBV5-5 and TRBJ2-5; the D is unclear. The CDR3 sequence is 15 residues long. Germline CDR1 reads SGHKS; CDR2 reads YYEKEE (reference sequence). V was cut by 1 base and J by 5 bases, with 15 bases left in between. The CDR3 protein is CASSLTTESRETQYF. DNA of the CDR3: TGTGCCAGCAGCTTGACCACGGAGTCGAGGGAGACCCAGTACTTC.

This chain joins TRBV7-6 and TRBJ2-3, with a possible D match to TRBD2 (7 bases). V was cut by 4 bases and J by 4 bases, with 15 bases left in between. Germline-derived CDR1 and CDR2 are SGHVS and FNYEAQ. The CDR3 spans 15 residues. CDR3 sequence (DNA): TGTGCCAGCAGCTGGGAGGGACATAAAGCAGATACGCAGTATTTT. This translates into CASSWEGHKADTQYF.

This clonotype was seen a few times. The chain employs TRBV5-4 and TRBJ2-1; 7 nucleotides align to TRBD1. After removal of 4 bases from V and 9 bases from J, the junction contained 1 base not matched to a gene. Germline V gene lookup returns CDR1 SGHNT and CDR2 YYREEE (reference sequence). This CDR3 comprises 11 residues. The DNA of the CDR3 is TGTGCCAGCAGCAGACAGGGTGAGCAGTTCTTC. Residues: CASSRQGEQFF. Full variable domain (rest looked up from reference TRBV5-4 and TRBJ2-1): ETGVTQSPTHLIKTRGQQVTLRCSSQSGHNTVSWYQQALGQGPQFIFQYYREEENGRGNFPPRFSGLQFPNYSSELNVNALELDDSALYLCASSRQGEQFFGPGTRLTVL.

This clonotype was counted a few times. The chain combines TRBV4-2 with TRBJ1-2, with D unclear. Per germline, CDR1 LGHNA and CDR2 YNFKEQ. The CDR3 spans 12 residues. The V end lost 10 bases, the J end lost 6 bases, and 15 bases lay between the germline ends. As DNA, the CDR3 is TGTGCCACCGGGAGGACTGAGAATGGCTACACCTTC. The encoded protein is CATGRTENGYTF.

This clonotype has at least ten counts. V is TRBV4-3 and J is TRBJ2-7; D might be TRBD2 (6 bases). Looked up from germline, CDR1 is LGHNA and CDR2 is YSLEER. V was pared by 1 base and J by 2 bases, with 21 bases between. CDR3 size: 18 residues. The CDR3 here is CASSQGITVAGRPYEQYF. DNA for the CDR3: TGCGCCAGCAGCCAAGGGATCACTGTGGCCGGGAGACCCTACGAGCAGTACTTC.

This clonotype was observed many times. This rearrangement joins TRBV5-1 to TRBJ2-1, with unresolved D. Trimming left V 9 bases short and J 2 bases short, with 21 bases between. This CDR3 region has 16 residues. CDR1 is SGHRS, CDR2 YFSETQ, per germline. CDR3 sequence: CATQAGNPGPYNEQFF. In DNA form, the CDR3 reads TGCGCCACCCAAGCAGGAAATCCAGGCCCCTACAATGAGCAGTTCTTC.

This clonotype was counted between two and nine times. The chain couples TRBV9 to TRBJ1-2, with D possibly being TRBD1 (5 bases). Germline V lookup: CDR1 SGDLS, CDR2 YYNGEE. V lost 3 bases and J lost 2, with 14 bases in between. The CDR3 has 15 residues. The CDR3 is CASSGLGTGNYGYTF. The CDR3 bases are TGTGCCAGCAGCGGACTGGGGACCGGCAACTATGGCTACACCTTC. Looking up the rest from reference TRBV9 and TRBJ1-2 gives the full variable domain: DSGVTQTPKHLITATGQRVTLRCSPRSGDLSVYWYQQSLDQGLQFLIQYYNGEERAKGNILERFSAQQFPDLHSELNLSSLELGDSALYFCASSGLGTGNYGYTFGSGTRLTVV.

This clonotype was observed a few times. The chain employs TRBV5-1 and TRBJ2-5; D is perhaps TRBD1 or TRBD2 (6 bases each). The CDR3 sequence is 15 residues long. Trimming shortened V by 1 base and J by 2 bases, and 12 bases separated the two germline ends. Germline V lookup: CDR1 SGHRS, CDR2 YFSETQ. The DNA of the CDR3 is TGCGCCAGCAGCTTGTCCGGGGGCGGGCAAGAGACCCAGTACTTC. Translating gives CASSLSGGGQETQYF.

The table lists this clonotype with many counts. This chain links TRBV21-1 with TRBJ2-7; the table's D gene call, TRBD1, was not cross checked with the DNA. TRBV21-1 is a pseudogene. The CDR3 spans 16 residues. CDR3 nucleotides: TGTGCCAGCAGCAAAGTAGCTGGGACAGGGGTATTCGAGCAGTACGTC. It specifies CASSKVAGTGVFEQYV.

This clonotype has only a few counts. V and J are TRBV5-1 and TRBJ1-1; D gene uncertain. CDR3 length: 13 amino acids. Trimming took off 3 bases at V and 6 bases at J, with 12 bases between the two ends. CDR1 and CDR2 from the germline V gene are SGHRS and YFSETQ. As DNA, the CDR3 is TGCGCCAGCAGCTCCTTTGGGGTGGCTGAAGCTTTCTTT. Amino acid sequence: CASSSFGVAEAFF.

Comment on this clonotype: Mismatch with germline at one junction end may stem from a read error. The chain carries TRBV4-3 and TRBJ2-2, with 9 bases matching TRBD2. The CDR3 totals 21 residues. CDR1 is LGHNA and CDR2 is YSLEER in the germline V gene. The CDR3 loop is CASSQYSLLLERGDDTWELFF. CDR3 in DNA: TGCGCCAGCAGCCAATATAGTCTCCTCTTGGAGCGGGGGGACGACACCTGGGAGCTGTTTTTT.

The CDR3 nucleotides read TGTGCCAGCAACCCCTCCGGGGCCCCGAATTCACCCCTCCACTTT. Translation gives CASNPSGAPNSPLHF. The V gene is TRBV14, the J gene TRBJ1-6; D may be TRBD1 (5 bases). Germline CDR1 SGHDN, CDR2 FVKESK. CDR3 length: 15 amino acids. The V end was cut by 7 bases, the J end by 7 bases, with 17 bases between.

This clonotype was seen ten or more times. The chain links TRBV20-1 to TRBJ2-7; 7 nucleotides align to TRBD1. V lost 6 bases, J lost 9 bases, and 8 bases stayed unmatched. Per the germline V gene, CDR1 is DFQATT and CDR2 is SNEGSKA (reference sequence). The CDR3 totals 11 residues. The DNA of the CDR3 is TGCAGTGCAAGACAGGGACCGGTGCAGTACTTC. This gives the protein CSARQGPVQYF.

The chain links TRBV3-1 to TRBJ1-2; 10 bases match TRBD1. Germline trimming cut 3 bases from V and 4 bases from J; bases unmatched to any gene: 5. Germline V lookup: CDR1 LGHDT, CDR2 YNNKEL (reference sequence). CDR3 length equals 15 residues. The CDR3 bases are TGTGCCAGCAGCCACCAAGGACAGGGGGTCTATGGCTACACCTTC. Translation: CASSHQGQGVYGYTF. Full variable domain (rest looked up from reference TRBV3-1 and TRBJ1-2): DTAVSQTPKYLVTQMGNDKSIKCEQNLGHDTMYWYKQDSKKFLKIMFSYNNKELIINETVPNRFSPKSPDKAHLNLHINSLELGDSAVYFCASSHQGQGVYGYTFGSGTRLTVV.

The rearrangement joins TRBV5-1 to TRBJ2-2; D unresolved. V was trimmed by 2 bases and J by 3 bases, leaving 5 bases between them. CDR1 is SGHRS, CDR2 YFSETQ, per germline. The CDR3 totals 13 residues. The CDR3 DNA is TGCGCCAGCAGCTTTCCGGACACCGGGGAGCTGTTTTTT. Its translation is CASSFPDTGELFF.

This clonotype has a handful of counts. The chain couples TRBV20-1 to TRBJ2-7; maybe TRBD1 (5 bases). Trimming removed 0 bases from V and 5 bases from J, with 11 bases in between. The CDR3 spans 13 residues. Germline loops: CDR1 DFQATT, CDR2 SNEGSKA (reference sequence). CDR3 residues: CSARDGQGHEQYF. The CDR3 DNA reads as TGCAGTGCTAGAGATGGGCAGGGCCACGAGCAGTACTTC.

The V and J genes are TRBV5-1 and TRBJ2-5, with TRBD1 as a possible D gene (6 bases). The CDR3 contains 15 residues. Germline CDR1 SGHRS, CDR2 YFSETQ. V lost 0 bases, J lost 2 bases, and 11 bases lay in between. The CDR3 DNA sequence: TGCGCCAGCAGCTTGGCCGGGACAAGTCAAGAGACCCAGTACTTC. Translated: CASSLAGTSQETQYF.

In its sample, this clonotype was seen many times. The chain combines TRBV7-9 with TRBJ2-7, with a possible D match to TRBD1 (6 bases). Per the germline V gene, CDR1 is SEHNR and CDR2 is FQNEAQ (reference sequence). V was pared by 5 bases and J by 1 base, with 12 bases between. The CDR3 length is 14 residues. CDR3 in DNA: TGTGCCAGCAGCCGTCAACAGGGATCCTACGAGCAGTACGTC. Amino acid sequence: CASSRQQGSYEQYV.

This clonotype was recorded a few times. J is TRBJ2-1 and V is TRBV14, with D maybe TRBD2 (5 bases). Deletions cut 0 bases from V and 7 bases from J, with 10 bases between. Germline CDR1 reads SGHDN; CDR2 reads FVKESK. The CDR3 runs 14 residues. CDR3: CASSQDGGGNEQFF. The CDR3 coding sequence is TGTGCCAGCAGCCAAGATGGAGGTGGGAATGAGCAGTTCTTC.

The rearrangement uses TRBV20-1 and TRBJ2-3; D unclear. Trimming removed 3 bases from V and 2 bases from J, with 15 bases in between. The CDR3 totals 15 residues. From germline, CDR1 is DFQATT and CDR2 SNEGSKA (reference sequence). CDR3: CSARRQATITDTQYF. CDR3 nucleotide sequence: TGCAGTGCTAGGAGGCAGGCCACCATCACAGATACGCAGTATTTT.

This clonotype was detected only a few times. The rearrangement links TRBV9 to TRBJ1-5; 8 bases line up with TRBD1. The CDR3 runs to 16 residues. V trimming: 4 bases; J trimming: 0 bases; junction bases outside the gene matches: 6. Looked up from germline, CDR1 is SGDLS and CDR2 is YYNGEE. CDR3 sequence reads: CASSPGTGASNQPQHF. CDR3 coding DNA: TGTGCCAGCAGCCCCGGGACAGGAGCTAGCAATCAGCCCCAGCATTTT.

Here the CDR3 DNA reads TGTGCCAGCAGTTTCCGGGTGGGGAACACTGAAGCTTTCTTT. This encodes CASSFRVGNTEAFF. The rearrangement joins TRBV12-3 or TRBV12-4 to TRBJ1-1, with D hard to call. V was pared by 3 bases and J by 1 base, with 9 bases between. This CDR3 is 14 amino acids long.

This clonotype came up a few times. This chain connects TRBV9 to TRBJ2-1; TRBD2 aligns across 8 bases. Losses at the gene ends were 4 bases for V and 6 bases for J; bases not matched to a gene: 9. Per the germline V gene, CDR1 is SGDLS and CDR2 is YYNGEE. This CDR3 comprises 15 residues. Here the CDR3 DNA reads TGTGCCAGCAGCCCTCGGAGCGGGAGCCGCAATGAGCAGTTCTTC. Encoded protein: CASSPRSGSRNEQFF.

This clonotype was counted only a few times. CDR3 DNA: TGTGCCAGCAGCGACAGGGGATCTCGGGACTTCCTCGCAGATACGCAGTATTTT. Translating gives CASSDRGSRDFLADTQYF. V usage is TRBV6-2 or TRBV6-3 and J usage is TRBJ2-3, with 8 positions matching TRBD1. Per the germline V gene, CDR1 is MNHEY and CDR2 is SVGEGT. This CDR3 comprises 18 residues. Germline trimming cut 6 bases from V and 4 bases from J; bases unmatched to any gene: 18.

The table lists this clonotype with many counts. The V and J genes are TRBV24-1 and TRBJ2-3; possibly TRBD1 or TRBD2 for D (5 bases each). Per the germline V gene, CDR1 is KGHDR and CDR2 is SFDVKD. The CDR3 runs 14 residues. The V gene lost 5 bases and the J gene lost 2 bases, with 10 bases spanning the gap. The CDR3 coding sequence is TGTGCCACCAGTGGAGGGGAGCACACAGATACGCAGTATTTT. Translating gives CATSGGEHTDTQYF.

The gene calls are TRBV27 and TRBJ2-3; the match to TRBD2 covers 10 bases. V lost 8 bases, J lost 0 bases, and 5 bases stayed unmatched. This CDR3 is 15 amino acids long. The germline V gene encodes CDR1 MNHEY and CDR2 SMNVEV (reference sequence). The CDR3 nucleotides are TGTGCCAGCCGAAGCGGGGGGGTAAGCACAGATACGCAGTATTTT. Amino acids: CASRSGGVSTDTQYF.

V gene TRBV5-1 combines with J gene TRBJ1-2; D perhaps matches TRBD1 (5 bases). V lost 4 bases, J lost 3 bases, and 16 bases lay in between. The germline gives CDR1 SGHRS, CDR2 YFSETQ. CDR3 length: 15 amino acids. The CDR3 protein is CASSPDTGYDYGYTF. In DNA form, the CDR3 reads TGCGCCAGCAGCCCGGACACCGGATATGACTATGGCTACACCTTC. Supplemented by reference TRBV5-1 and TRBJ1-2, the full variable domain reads KAGVTQTPRYLIKTRGQQVTLSCSPISGHRSVSWYQQTPGQGLQFLFEYFSETQRNKGNFPGRFSGRQFSNSRSEMNVSTLELGDSALYLCASSPDTGYDYGYTFGSGTRLTVV.

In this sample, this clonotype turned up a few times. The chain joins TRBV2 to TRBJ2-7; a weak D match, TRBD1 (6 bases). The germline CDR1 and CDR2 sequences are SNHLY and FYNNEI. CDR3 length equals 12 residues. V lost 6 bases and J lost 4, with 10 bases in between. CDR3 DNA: TGTGCCAGCAGCCCCGACAGGTACGAGCAGTACGTC. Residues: CASSPDRYEQYV.